A selection of T cell receptor beta chains follows, all from one sample in a study of blood T cell repertoires in COVID-19. The repertoire was sequenced with immunoSEQ multiplex PCR; TCRdb's copy has only in-frame clones and lacks some. The sample has a few hundred thousand clones; about 88% are singletons. Sequencing input: PBMCs or T cells enriched from blood (not recorded which). The receptors were gathered from a woman aged 55-70 years who had recovered from COVID-19. CDR3s include the opening cysteine and the closing phenylalanine or tryptophan. A D gene is named only where the DNA matches it firmly. Size values are once, few and many counts, or a class for expanded clones, and some rows have none.

>TRBV4-1|.|TRBJ1-5|TRBD1
CASSQLEGANQPQHF
TGCGCCAGCAGCCAACTTGAGGGGGCCAATCAGCCCCAGCATTTT
>TRBV19|.|TRBJ2-5|.
CASRGGQTKETQYF
TGTGCCAGTAGAGGGGGACAAACTAAAGAGACCCAGTACTTC
>TRBV12-5|.|TRBJ2-1|.
CASGLGGPGNEQFF
TGTGCTAGTGGTTTGGGTGGCCCAGGGAATGAGCAGTTCTTC
>TRBV2|once|TRBJ2-3|.
CASTTGLTDTQYF
TGTGCCAGCACTACAGGGCTCACAGATACGCAGTATTTT
>TRBV27|.|TRBJ2-2|TRBD2
CASNVAGGNTGELFF
TGTGCCAGCAATGTAGCGGGGGGGAACACCGGGGAGCTGTTTTTT
>TRBV4-1|.|TRBJ1-2|.
CASSQEWQKYGYTF
TGCGCCAGCAGCCAAGAGTGGCAGAAATATGGCTACACCTTC
>TRBV18|.|TRBJ1-4|TRBD1
CASSPNTGTGNEKLFF
TGTGCCAGCTCACCAAATACCGGGACAGGGAATGAAAAACTGTTTTTT
>TRBV5-1|.|TRBJ2-5|.
CASSPWPAETQYF
TGCGCCAGCAGCCCCTGGCCCGCTGAGACCCAGTACTTC
>TRBV24-1|.|TRBJ2-2|TRBD2
CATSEAAGTSGGRFTGELFF
TGTGCCACCAGTGAAGCGGCGGGGACTAGCGGGGGACGGTTTACCGGGGAGCTGTTTTTT
>TRBV5-1|.|TRBJ1-1|TRBD1
CASSSGQGYAFF
TGCGCCAGCAGCTCGGGACAGGGGTACGCTTTCTTT
>TRBV9|.|TRBJ2-6|.
CASSPRSGANVLTF
TGTGCCAGCAGCCCTCGCTCTGGGGCCAACGTCCTGACTTTC
>TRBV2|.|TRBJ1-1|.
CASSVAGRDTEAFF
TGTGCCAGCAGTGTTGCGGGGCGGGACACTGAAGCTTTCTTT
>TRBV24-1|.|TRBJ2-2|TRBD1
CATSDPGQGDSGELFF
TGTGCCACCAGTGATCCGGGACAGGGGGACAGCGGGGAGCTGTTTTTT
>TRBV2|.|TRBJ1-6|.
CASLDLRNSPLHF
TGTGCCAGCCTGGACTTGAGGAATTCACCCCTCCACTTT
>TRBV11-2|.|TRBJ2-1|TRBD2
CASSFGLAGVEQFF
TGTGCCAGCAGCTTTGGACTAGCGGGGGTTGAGCAGTTCTTC
>TRBV3-1/TRBV3-2|.|TRBJ1-4|.
CASRDQGSATNEKLFF
TGTGCCAGCAGAGACCAGGGGAGCGCAACTAATGAAAAACTGTTTTTT
>TRBV9|.|TRBJ1-4|.
CASSVEDRRSEKLFF
TGTGCCAGCAGCGTGGAGGACAGACGTAGTGAAAAACTGTTTTTT
>TRBV2|.|TRBJ2-2|.
CASIQGTGELFF
TGTGCCAGCATCCAGGGTACCGGGGAGCTGTTTTTT
>TRBV27|.|TRBJ2-3|.
CASSHPLSDTDTQYF
TGTGCCAGCAGTCATCCCCTATCCGACACAGATACGCAGTATTTT
>TRBV25-1|.|TRBJ1-2|.
CASSGAGVYGYTF
TGTGCCAGCAGTGGGGCAGGGGTCTATGGCTACACCTTC
>TRBV4-1|.|TRBJ1-1|TRBD1
CASSLSRQGEAFF
TGCGCCAGCAGCCTCTCTAGACAGGGTGAAGCTTTCTTT
>TRBV6-5|.|TRBJ2-3|.
CASRNRATPLDTQYF
TGTGCCAGCAGAAACAGGGCCACCCCACTAGATACGCAGTATTTT
>TRBV9|.|TRBJ2-3|TRBD2
CASSRPGLTFTDTQYF
TGTGCCAGCAGCCGGCCGGGACTAACCTTCACAGATACGCAGTATTTT